A single sample is the source of the 20 T cell receptor beta chains below, sequenced in a study of blood T cell repertoires in COVID-19. This table comes from immunoSEQ multiplex PCR, and its TCRdb copy is limited to in-frame clones, with some not included. The data contain about 110,000 clones, around 81% of them singletons. The sequencing input was peripheral blood. These receptors were collected from a human donor in a cohort sampled during active or convalescent COVID-19.

The CDR3 bases are TGCAGTGCGCTAGGGGGCCCTGGCTACACCTTC. Translating it yields CSALGGPGYTF. The genes are TRBV20-1 and TRBJ1-2; 7 positions agree with TRBD1. CDR1 DFQATT and CDR2 SNEGSKA come from the germline V gene (reference sequence). After removal of 6 bases from V and 7 bases from J, the junction contained 5 bases not matched to a gene. CDR3 length: 11 amino acids.

The chain uses TRBV14 and TRBJ1-2; possible D gene TRBD1, 6 bases. The germline V gene encodes CDR1 SGHDN and CDR2 FVKESK. The CDR3 is 16 residues long. Trimming took 0 bases from V and 7 from J, leaving 18 bases between them. CDR3 bases: TGTGCCAGCAGCCAAGAGGGGTTTGTGGGGGCCTTTGGCTACACCTTC. Protein sequence: CASSQEGFVGAFGYTF. Full variable domain (remainder filled in from reference TRBV14 and TRBJ1-2): EAGVTQFPSHSVIEKGQTVTLRCDPISGHDNLYWYRRVMGKEIKFLLHFVKESKQDESGMPNNRFLAERTGGTYSTLKVQPAELEDSGVYFCASSQEGFVGAFGYTFGSGTRLTVV.

The sample holds one count of this clone. V is TRBV6-1 and J is TRBJ1-2; possibly TRBD1 for D (6 bases). V dropped 2 bases and J dropped 5 bases, with 6 bases sitting between them. Germline V gives CDR1 MNHNS, CDR2 SASEGT. The CDR3 length is 12 residues. Here the CDR3 reads CASSETGYGYTF. The CDR3 DNA reads as TGTGCCAGCAGTGAAACAGGGTATGGCTACACCTTC.

This rearrangement joins TRBV18 to TRBJ2-7, with D possibly being TRBD1 (5 bases). CDR1 and CDR2 from the germline V gene are KGHSH and LQKENI. This CDR3 contains 14 residues. The V end was cut by 1 base, the J end by 2 bases, with 9 bases between. The CDR3 protein is CASSPLGLPYEQYF. The CDR3, as DNA: TGTGCCAGCTCACCACTGGGGCTCCCCTACGAGCAGTACTTC.

The rearrangement links TRBV29-1 to TRBJ2-1, with 7 bases matching TRBD2. The J segment lost 5 bases and the V segment lost 3 bases, leaving 10 bases of the junction unmatched. Germline assignment: CDR1 SQVTM and CDR2 ANQGSEA. This CDR3 has 15 residues. The CDR3 DNA follows: TGCAGCGTTGACCAGTGGTTGGGGGGGGACAATGAGCAGTTCTTC. This codes for CSVDQWLGGDNEQFF.

This clone was observed once. This chain connects TRBV6-5 to TRBJ2-3; 8 bases fit TRBD2. V shed 5 bases and J 1 base; nucleotides not matched to a gene: 5. CDR1 MNHEY and CDR2 SVGAGI come from the germline V gene. This CDR3 has 15 amino acids. The CDR3 DNA sequence: TGTGCCAGCAGTCATAGCGGGGCTGGCACAGATACGCAGTATTTT. Translating gives CASSHSGAGTDTQYF.

The chain couples TRBV11-2 to TRBJ2-1; 9 positions match TRBD2. The J segment lost 4 bases and the V segment lost 6 bases, leaving 7 bases of the junction unmatched. This CDR3 has 15 amino acids. CDR1 is SGHAT and CDR2 is FQNNGV in the germline V gene. The CDR3 nucleotides read TGTGCCAGCAGGTTCCTAGCGGGAAAATACAATGAGCAGTTCTTC. It is translated as CASRFLAGKYNEQFF.

The chain joins TRBV29-1 to TRBJ2-5; TRBD2 aligns across 8 bases. With V trimmed by 2 bases and J by 2 bases, 4 bases remained unmatched. The CDR3 consists of 14 residues. Germline V gives CDR1 SQVTM, CDR2 ANQGSEA. As DNA, the CDR3 is TGCAGCGTTGAAAGAAGCGGGAGACAAGAGACCCAGTACTTC. Its protein is CSVERSGRQETQYF.

The gene calls are TRBV27 and TRBJ1-2; D unresolved. The CDR3 has 14 amino acids. V was shortened by 7 bases and J by 0 bases, with 12 bases between the two germline ends. Germline CDR1 is MNHEY and CDR2 is SMNVEV (reference sequence). CDR3 residues: CASIWAVANYGYTF. In DNA, the CDR3 is TGTGCCAGCATTTGGGCCGTAGCTAACTATGGCTACACCTTC.

The CDR3 loop reads CATSETTGLSYNEQFF. The CDR3 nucleotides are TGTGCCACCAGTGAAACCACAGGGTTATCCTACAATGAGCAGTTCTTC. This chain joins TRBV24-1 and TRBJ2-1, with D possibly matching TRBD1 (6 bases). Germline assignment: CDR1 KGHDR and CDR2 SFDVKD. CDR3 length equals 16 residues. V lost 4 bases and J 1 base, leaving 13 bases between the germline ends.

V gene TRBV28 combines with J gene TRBJ2-7, with 8 bases matching TRBD1. Germline V gene sequence: CDR1 MDHEN, CDR2 SYDVKM. This CDR3 contains 18 residues. The V and J ends lost 5 bases and 0 bases, in that order; junction bases with no gene match: 15. Here the CDR3 DNA reads TGTGCCAGCAGTCTAACTACCATCCGGGACAGGAGCTCCTACGAGCAGTACTTC. It translates to CASSLTTIRDRSSYEQYF.

The chain employs TRBV5-1 and TRBJ2-7; the match to TRBD2 covers 8 bases. The V segment lost 5 bases and the J segment 4 bases; nucleotides outside the gene matches: 14. In germline, CDR1 is SGHRS, CDR2 YFSETQ. This CDR3 is built from 16 residues. DNA for the CDR3: TGCGCCAGCAGTGATCTTACTAGCGGAGCTAGGTACGAGCAGTACTTC. It encodes CASSDLTSGARYEQYF.

The DNA of the CDR3 is TGTGCCAGCAGGGGGCGGGAGGGCCCTTCTGGAGTCGGTGAGCAGTTCTTC. Its translation: CASRGREGPSGVGEQFF. The chain carries TRBV7-9 and TRBJ2-1; 9 bases are shared with TRBD2. The V segment lost 6 bases and the J segment 9 bases; nucleotides outside the gene matches: 18. The CDR3 has 17 residues. CDR1 and CDR2 (germline): SEHNR, FQNEAQ (reference sequence).

The rearrangement joins TRBV12-3 or TRBV12-4 to TRBJ2-7; 7 nucleotides agree with TRBD1. The CDR3 has 11 residues. The trim removed 4 bases at V and 6 bases at J, leaving 0 bases unmatched. As DNA, the CDR3 is TGTGCCAGCAGTTACAGGGGCGAGCAGTACTTC. Protein sequence: CASSYRGEQYF.

The chain joins TRBV14 to TRBJ2-5; 9 positions agree with TRBD2. The CDR3 contains 19 residues. V shed 0 bases, J shed 3 bases, and the junction held 14 bases outside the gene matches. Germline V gives CDR1 SGHDN, CDR2 FVKESK. The CDR3 DNA follows: TGTGCCAGCAGCCAAGAATTCAGGGGCGGGACTAGCAGAAAAGAGACCCAGTACTTC. Translation gives CASSQEFRGGTSRKETQYF.

The chain couples TRBV4-1 to TRBJ2-7; no firm D call. The V and J ends lost 2 bases and 0 bases respectively, with 11 bases between them. The V gene's germline CDR1 is MGHRA and CDR2 YSYEKL. This CDR3 comprises 15 residues. The CDR3 spells CASSQRVQVSYEQYF. CDR3 nucleotides: TGCGCCAGCAGCCAACGCGTTCAGGTCTCCTACGAGCAGTACTTC.

Only one count was recorded for this clone. Other nucleotide sequences in the sample specify the same CDR3. This sequence joins TRBV11-3 and TRBJ1-1; D call uncertain. The CDR3 is 13 amino acids. Germline assignment: CDR1 SGHNT and CDR2 YENEEA. The ends were cut back, 3 bases at V and 4 bases at J, with 9 bases in the middle. The CDR3 loop is CASSLEGSTEAFF. The CDR3 DNA follows: TGTGCCAGCAGCTTGGAGGGAAGCACTGAAGCTTTCTTT.

The V gene is TRBV4-3, the J gene TRBJ1-1; TRBD1 might be the D (5 bases). With 4 bases removed from V and 6 bases from J, the gap between germline ends came to 12 bases. The CDR3 contains 13 residues. Germline CDR1 is LGHNA and CDR2 is YSLEER. CDR3 protein: CASSLAGDAEAFF. The CDR3 nucleotides read TGCGCCAGCAGCCTAGCGGGGGACGCTGAAGCTTTCTTT.

The CDR3 region is CASSREYGELFF. The CDR3 bases are TGTGCCAGCTCGCGGGAGTACGGGGAGCTGTTTTTT. This chain links TRBV9 with TRBJ2-2; 7 bases map to TRBD2. V lost 7 bases, J lost 7 bases, and 4 bases stayed unmatched. The germline CDR1 and CDR2 sequences are SGDLS and YYNGEE. The CDR3 sequence is 12 residues long. The full variable domain, its missing parts supplied by reference TRBV9 and TRBJ2-2, is DSGVTQTPKHLITATGQRVTLRCSPRSGDLSVYWYQQSLDQGLQFLIQYYNGEERAKGNILERFSAQQFPDLHSELNLSSLELGDSALYFCASSREYGELFFGEGSRLTVL.

The genes are TRBV7-2 and TRBJ2-7; 9 bases map to TRBD1. The V gene end was trimmed by 1 base and the J gene end by 10 bases; junction bases not matched to a gene: 11. The CDR3 is 15 amino acids. The germline V gene encodes CDR1 SGHTA and CDR2 FQGNSA. Here the CDR3 reads CASSLDLIDRGKQYF. In nucleotides, the CDR3 is TGTGCCAGCAGCTTAGACCTTATAGACAGGGGGAAACAGTACTTC.